This TCR beta chain emerged from a study of metastatic and nonmetastatic thyroid tumors. Patients underwent thyroid surgery, and none had received any treatment before it. With MiXCR, TCRdb called clones anew from the PCR reads. This sample has some 24,000 clones, with around 21% found just once. CDR3 length equals 13 residues. The ends lost 5 bases at V and 0 bases at J; junction bases unmatched: 2. Germline lookup yields CDR1 DFQATT and CDR2 SNEGSKA (reference sequence). The sequence derives from a male donor with papillary thyroid cancer or a benign thyroid nodule (not recorded which). Some clones in this sample may be carry-over from other donors' samples. V and J are TRBV20-1 and TRBJ1-2; TRBD1 aligns across 8 bases. Input material: blood. CDR3 residues: CSAPTGANYGYTF. DNA of the CDR3: TGCAGTGCTCCGACAGGGGCTAACTATGGCTACACCTTC.